The entry that follows covers one T cell receptor beta chain sequence. Antigen unknown. This record comes from a study of shared clonotypes between healthy human individuals. Study results and caveats: Some naive CD4 clonotypes, 5% to 5.5%, turned up in common across four donors.

Clones were sequenced by immunoSEQ multiplex PCR, and TCRdb holds only the in-frame ones, with some missing. The sample has about 2.3 million clones, roughly 90% seen once. The V end lost 10 bases, the J end lost 5 bases, and 14 bases lay between the germline ends. Per germline, CDR1 ENHRY and CDR2 SYGVKD. The CDR3 sequence is 12 residues long. The J gene is TRBJ2-5, the V gene TRBV10-3; a weak D match, TRBD2 (5 bases). Sequenced sample: naive CD4+ T cells from PBMCs. As for subset: CD45RA+ positively selected. This sequence originates from a man aged 18 to 30 in good health. Some clones in this sample may be carry-over from other donors' samples. DNA of the CDR3: TGTGCCACGAAAGCGGCCCCGGAGACCCAGTACTTC. Translating gives CATKAAPETQYF.